This TCR beta chain was recorded in a study of cytomegalovirus exposure and HLA in healthy donors. V lost 0 bases, J lost 3 bases, and 16 bases lay in between. The CDR3 runs to 17 residues. Germline loops: CDR1 LGHNA, CDR2 YSLEER. With 60 Vbeta and 13 Jbeta primers, the PCR was carried out. Measured with immunoSEQ multiplex PCR; TCRdb has only the in-frame clones, and not every one. The sample includes about 59,000 clones, 80% of them seen just once. The sequenced material came from PBMCs. The chain joins TRBV4-3 to TRBJ2-3; D possibly corresponds to TRBD2 (5 bases). The sequence was obtained from a woman between 40 and 50 years old in good health and CMV-seronegative. The CDR3 loop reads CASSQDLTGSGTDTQYF. For the CDR3, the DNA is TGCGCCAGCAGCCAAGATTTAACGGGATCAGGAACAGATACGCAGTATTTT.